The present entry profiles one T cell receptor beta chain with its context. The sample originates from a study of T cells expressing NK-cell markers. The overall study: With respect to HCMV, most of the eight sequenced donors were seropositive, and one was seronegative.

The CDR3 sequence is 15 residues long. Germline V gene lookup returns CDR1 SGHDT and CDR2 YYEEEE. TCRdb re-called the 5' RACE reads and catalogs CDR3 proteins one per entry, DNA excluded. Here the sample table reports about 460,000 distinct CDR3 sequences. The TCR was taken from a woman aged 50 to 60 in good health. The chain uses TRBV5-6 and TRBJ1-4; the D call of TRBD1 rests on TCRdb alone, since no DNA is present to check it. Sequenced material: blood T cells: a sorted CD56 or NKG2C T cell subset, CD4+ or CD8+ T cells, or bulk PBMC T cells (not recorded which). CDR3 sequence: CASSLWIRTGEELFF. Variable domain in full (rest from reference TRBV5-6 and TRBJ1-4): DAGVTQSPTHLIKTRGQQVTLRCSPKSGHDTVSWYQQALGQGPQFIFQYYEEEERQRGNFPDRFSGHQFPNYSSELNVNALLLGDSALYLCASSLWIRTGEELFFGSGTQLSVL.